Below, 22 T cell receptor beta chains from the same sample are listed, as sequenced in a study of beta chain features in type 1 diabetes. Of the isolated RNA, all was reverse transcribed, and so the sequenced material was expressed TCRB transcripts. Sequencing used immunoSEQ multiplex PCR; TCRdb keeps in-frame clones, though not all of them. The table has roughly 500,000 clones, roughly 30% seen once. The sample taken for sequencing was naive CD4+ T cells from blood. Receptors were obtained from a man between 18 and 29 years old in good health.

The sample holds a few counts of this clone. The chain recombines TRBV10-3 with TRBJ2-3, with a tentative D call TRBD2 (5 bases). The germline V gene has CDR1 ENHRY and CDR2 SYGVKD. The CDR3 spans 14 residues. V lost 5 bases to trimming and J lost 4 bases, with 13 bases between them. The CDR3 loop is CAISQAANSDTQYF. The CDR3 DNA sequence: TGTGCCATCAGTCAAGCGGCGAATTCAGATACGCAGTATTTT.

This clone occurred once. The chain has TRBV4-1 and TRBJ2-3, with 7 bases aligning to TRBD2. Germline V gene sequence: CDR1 MGHRA, CDR2 YSYEKL. Losses at the gene ends were 1 base for V and 1 base for J; bases not matched to a gene: 8. The CDR3 runs to 17 residues. The chain's CDR3 is CASSQVGRERGTDTQYF. The CDR3 region has the DNA TGCGCCAGCAGCCAAGTGGGGAGGGAGAGGGGCACAGATACGCAGTATTTT.

This clone turned up a few times. The rearrangement links TRBV9 to TRBJ2-1, with TRBD2 matching over 8 bases. Germline assignment: CDR1 SGDLS and CDR2 YYNGEE. This CDR3 has 15 residues. The ends lost 0 bases at V and 5 bases at J; junction bases unmatched: 4. Here the CDR3 DNA reads TGTGCCAGCAGCGTAGAACTAGCGGATAACAATGAGCAGTTCTTC. Encoded protein: CASSVELADNNEQFF.

This clone occurred a few times. V usage is TRBV14 and J usage is TRBJ2-1, with TRBD2 identical over 10 bases. Germline loops: CDR1 SGHDN, CDR2 FVKESK. V gave up 5 bases and J gave up 8 bases; unmatched junction bases: 3. The CDR3 extends over 13 amino acids. The CDR3 DNA sequence: TGTGCCAGCAGCAATAGCGGGGGGTATGAGCAGTTCTTC. Its protein is CASSNSGGYEQFF. The full variable domain, completed using reference TRBV14 and TRBJ2-1, is EAGVTQFPSHSVIEKGQTVTLRCDPISGHDNLYWYRRVMGKEIKFLLHFVKESKQDESGMPNNRFLAERTGGTYSTLKVQPAELEDSGVYFCASSNSGGYEQFFGPGTRLTVL.

This chain connects TRBV5-1 to TRBJ2-5; the D is unclear. Trimming took 0 bases from V and 7 from J, leaving 7 bases between them. Germline assignment: CDR1 SGHRS and CDR2 YFSETQ. This CDR3 has 12 residues. The CDR3 nucleotides read TGCGCCAGCAGCTTGGACCGCCTGACCCAGTACTTC. This encodes CASSLDRLTQYF.

The chain recombines TRBV9 with TRBJ2-3; D gene ambiguous. CDR1 is SGDLS, CDR2 YYNGEE, per germline. The length of the CDR3 is 15 residues. V shed 0 bases and J shed 6 bases, with 14 bases lying between them. Here the CDR3 reads CASSVGPGPPDTQYF. The CDR3 nucleotides read TGTGCCAGCAGCGTAGGGCCCGGGCCTCCCGATACGCAGTATTTT.

The chain links TRBV10-3 to TRBJ1-1; TRBD1 aligns across 10 bases. This CDR3 has 15 residues. CDR1 ENHRY and CDR2 SYGVKD come from the germline V gene. V gave up 11 bases and J gave up 1 base; unmatched junction bases: 10. The CDR3 protein is CAAGTGAPENTEAFF. DNA for the CDR3: TGTGCCGCGGGGACAGGGGCCCCGGAGAACACTGAAGCTTTCTTT.

This clone was seen a handful of times. V gene TRBV19 combines with J gene TRBJ2-1; no definite D call. Germline V gives CDR1 LNHDA, CDR2 SQIVND (reference sequence). The CDR3 totals 14 residues. V was clipped by 3 bases and J by 7 bases, with 13 bases between them. CDR3 coding DNA: TGTGCCAGTAGTATGAGGCCAATCGGGAATGAGCAGTTCTTC. It codes for CASSMRPIGNEQFF.

This clone was detected only a few times. The CDR3 protein is CASSLQGAETQYF. CDR3 coding DNA: TGCGCCAGCAGCTTACAGGGAGCAGAGACCCAGTACTTC. The J gene is TRBJ2-5, the V gene TRBV5-1, with a weak D call TRBD1 (6 bases). Trimming stripped 2 bases from V and 4 bases from J, with 9 bases between. Germline V CDR1 and CDR2: SGHRS, YFSETQ. This CDR3 spans 13 amino acids.

This rearrangement joins TRBV9 to TRBJ2-3; D may be TRBD1 (6 bases). The CDR3 loop spans 15 amino acids. The germline gives CDR1 SGDLS, CDR2 YYNGEE. Trimming took off 7 bases at V and 1 base at J, with 16 bases between the two ends. The CDR3 protein is CASCLGAFGTDTQYF. In nucleotides, the CDR3 is TGTGCCAGCTGCCTGGGGGCATTTGGCACAGATACGCAGTATTTT.

This clone was detected a few times. The chain combines TRBV29-1 with TRBJ1-2; possible D gene TRBD1, 5 bases. V lost 8 bases and J 1 base, leaving 14 bases between the germline ends. From germline, CDR1 is SQVTM and CDR2 ANQGSEA. The CDR3 length is 13 residues. CDR3 nucleotides: TGCAGCACAACCAGGGTACTTAACTATGGCTACACCTTC. Residues: CSTTRVLNYGYTF.

This chain uses TRBV10-3 with TRBJ2-1; the match to TRBD2 covers 8 bases. The length of the CDR3 is 15 residues. V lost 5 bases to trimming and J lost 2 bases; unmatched junction nucleotides: 5. The germline V gene has CDR1 ENHRY and CDR2 SYGVKD. The CDR3 nucleotides are TGTGCCATCAGTCTCTTAGCGGGACCCTACAATGAGCAGTTCTTC. Protein sequence: CAISLLAGPYNEQFF.

This rearrangement joins TRBV29-1 to TRBJ2-1, with 10 positions matching TRBD2. After removal of 6 bases from V and 1 base from J, the junction contained 9 bases not matched to a gene. The germline gives CDR1 SQVTM, CDR2 ANQGSEA. The CDR3 totals 16 residues. The CDR3 DNA is TGCAGCGTCCTAAGCGGGAGGGCCGGATCCTACAATGAGCAGTTCTTC. Translating gives CSVLSGRAGSYNEQFF.

The chain couples TRBV13 to TRBJ1-2; D may be TRBD1 (5 bases). The V end was cut by 5 bases, the J end by 8 bases, with 18 bases between. CDR3 length equals 14 residues. The germline V gene has CDR1 PRHDT and CDR2 FYEKMQ (reference sequence). The CDR3 reads CASSPTGARLGYTF. CDR3 nucleotides: TGTGCCAGCAGCCCGACCGGGGCCCGCTTGGGCTACACCTTC.

Concerning this clone: The junction shows a germline mismatch at one end, possibly a read error. The J gene is TRBJ2-6, the V gene TRBV2; the D gene is possibly TRBD1 (5 bases). CDR1 and CDR2 from the germline V gene are SNHLY and FYNNEI. The CDR3 loop spans 13 amino acids. The CDR3 reads CASTGSGANGLTF. In DNA form, the CDR3 reads TGTGCCAGCACAGGGTCTGGGGCCAACGGCCTGACTTTC.

This chain joins TRBV15 and TRBJ1-2; D is unresolved. Germline V gene data show CDR1 as LNHNV and CDR2 as YYDKDF (reference sequence). The CDR3 sequence is 14 residues long. V was cut by 0 bases and J by 4 bases, with 9 bases left in between. The CDR3 DNA reads TGTGCCACCAGCAGAGACCCAGGCGGCTATGGCTACACCTTC. Translated: CATSRDPGGYGYTF.

Notes on this clone: This sample also contains other DNA sequences that code for the same CDR3. V is TRBV30 and J is TRBJ2-7; a possible D gene is TRBD2 (6 bases). The length of the CDR3 is 15 residues. The germline V gene encodes CDR1 GTSNPN and CDR2 SVGIG (reference sequence). Deletions cut 5 bases from V and 4 bases from J, with 21 bases between. DNA for the CDR3: TGTGCCTGGGGTCGCCGGGCGGGGCTGGGGTACGAGCAGTACTTC. Its protein product is CAWGRRAGLGYEQYF.

The table lists this clone with a few counts. The V gene is TRBV30, the J gene TRBJ2-1; TRBD2 matches 8 bases. In germline, CDR1 is GTSNPN, CDR2 SVGIG (reference sequence). The CDR3 runs to 16 residues. V lost 2 bases, J lost 4 bases, and 10 bases stayed unmatched. For the CDR3, the DNA is TGTGCCTGGAGTCCCCTCGGGGTAGCGGGATACAATGAGCAGTTCTTC. It is translated as CAWSPLGVAGYNEQFF.

This rearrangement joins TRBV10-3 to TRBJ2-4, with no clear D. V gave up 2 bases and J gave up 7 bases, with 9 bases separating them. Germline CDR1 reads ENHRY; CDR2 reads SYGVKD. The CDR3 contains 13 residues. This CDR3 reads CAISETRNNIQYF. Here the CDR3 DNA reads TGTGCCATCAGTGAGACCAGGAATAACATTCAGTACTTC.

The V and J genes are TRBV5-1 and TRBJ2-7, with a tentative D call TRBD2 (5 bases). Trimming took off 0 bases at V and 5 bases at J, with 9 bases between the two ends. CDR3 length equals 13 residues. Germline V gene lookup returns CDR1 SGHRS and CDR2 YFSETQ. CDR3: CASSLDPGNEQYF. The CDR3 DNA is TGCGCCAGCAGCTTGGACCCGGGAAACGAGCAGTACTTC.

The rearrangement joins TRBV30 to TRBJ2-1; D might be TRBD2 (5 bases). CDR3 length: 15 amino acids. The V gene lost 1 base and the J gene lost 2 bases, with 12 bases spanning the gap. Germline V lookup: CDR1 GTSNPN, CDR2 SVGIG (reference sequence). CDR3 sequence (DNA): TGTGCCTGGAGTGCGGGAAGCAATACCTACAATGAGCAGTTCTTC. Translated: CAWSAGSNTYNEQFF.

The chain couples TRBV7-8 to TRBJ1-2, with 8 bases lining up with TRBD1. V dropped 5 bases and J dropped 7; count of bases not matched to a gene: 9. This CDR3 comprises 14 residues. Germline assignment: CDR1 SGHVS and CDR2 FQNEAQ. The CDR3 here is CASSLPGQEGGYTF. The CDR3 DNA follows: TGTGCCAGCAGCCTACCGGGACAGGAGGGTGGCTACACCTTC.